The 25 T cell receptor beta chains below come from one sample, sequenced in a study of glioma-infiltrating T cells after dendritic cell vaccination. Sequenced by immunoSEQ multiplex PCR; TCRdb stores in-frame clones only, minus some. The table includes about 87,000 clones, approximately 90% detected once. Sequencing used blood, obtained before dendritic cell vaccination. These receptors were taken from a human donor with glioblastoma.

Concerning this clone: One end of the junction fails to match germline, which may point to a read error. This rearrangement joins TRBV2 to TRBJ1-1, with TRBD1 matching 7 bases. Germline V gene sequence: CDR1 SNHLY, CDR2 FYNNEI. The CDR3 extends over 13 amino acids. The CDR3 sequence: CTSSYRGDTEAFF. The CDR3 nucleotides read TGTACCAGCAGTTACAGGGGAGACACTGAAGCTTTCTTT. Using reference TRBV2 and TRBJ1-1 for the parts outside the CDR3, the full variable domain is EPEVTQTPSHQVTQMGQEVILRCVPISNHLYFYWYRQILGQKVEFLVSFYNNEISEKSEIFDDQFSVERPDGSNFTLKIRSTKLEDSAMYFCTSSYRGDTEAFFGQGTRLTVV.

The V call is TRBV6-1, the J call TRBJ1-2, with D maybe TRBD1 (5 bases). The CDR3 consists of 13 residues. V lost 4 bases and J 1 base, leaving 7 bases between the germline ends. CDR1 is MNHNS, CDR2 SASEGT, per germline. DNA for the CDR3: TGTGCCAGCAGTGTTGACAGTAACTATGGCTACACCTTC. Its protein product is CASSVDSNYGYTF.

The chain links TRBV2 to TRBJ1-2; 8 bases match TRBD1. Trimming removed 9 bases from V and 8 bases from J; junction bases left unmatched: 14. This CDR3 is 14 amino acids long. Germline-derived CDR1 and CDR2 are SNHLY and FYNNEI. This chain's CDR3 is CASPRGTGSGGYTF. The CDR3 DNA is TGTGCCAGTCCCCGAGGGACAGGCTCTGGGGGCTACACCTTC.

As to this clone: A read error may produce the germline difference seen at one junction end. The V and J genes are TRBV6-1 and TRBJ2-1, with D perhaps given as TRBD1 or TRBD2 (5 bases each). The germline gives CDR1 MNHNS, CDR2 SASEGT. The CDR3 sequence is 13 residues long. The CDR3 spells CASREGRVGEQFF. The CDR3 nucleotides are TGTGCCAGCCGTGAGGGGAGAGTGGGTGAGCAGTTCTTC.

This clone appeared a single time. The gene calls are TRBV11-2 and TRBJ1-1; D might be TRBD1 (5 bases). The CDR3 runs 16 residues. Germline-derived CDR1 and CDR2 are SGHAT and FQNNGV. Trimming stripped 4 bases from V and 3 bases from J, with 18 bases between. CDR3 bases: TGTGCCAGCAGCTCCCTGGGGCCGGGTTCGGACACTGAAGCTTTCTTT. Protein sequence: CASSSLGPGSDTEAFF. Drawing the rest from reference TRBV11-2 and TRBJ1-1, the complete variable domain is EAGVAQSPRYKIIEKRQSVAFWCNPISGHATLYWYQQILGQGPKLLIQFQNNGVVDDSQLPKDRFSAERLKGVDSTLKIQPAKLEDSAVYLCASSSLGPGSDTEAFFGQGTRLTVV.

The gene calls are TRBV6-5 and TRBJ1-5, with TRBD1 as a possible D gene (6 bases). Germline-derived CDR1 and CDR2 are MNHEY and SVGAGI. V dropped 8 bases and J dropped 1 base, with 15 bases sitting between them. The CDR3 has 15 residues. The CDR3 region has the DNA TGTGCCAGCGGGGGGGGCAGGATGAGCAATCAGCCCCAGCATTTT. Amino acid sequence: CASGGGRMSNQPQHF.

The chain joins TRBV2 to TRBJ2-3; D might be TRBD1 (5 bases). CDR3 size: 15 residues. V lost 1 base and J 2 bases, leaving 10 bases between the germline ends. In germline, CDR1 is SNHLY, CDR2 FYNNEI. CDR3 residues: CASSEVAQATDTQYF. DNA for the CDR3: TGTGCCAGCAGTGAAGTGGCACAGGCCACAGATACGCAGTATTTT.

The genes are TRBV27 and TRBJ2-3; 9 bases agree with TRBD1. Unmatched junction bases numbered 11, after V lost 5 bases and J lost 2 bases. The CDR3 runs to 17 residues. Germline V gene lookup returns CDR1 MNHEY and CDR2 SMNVEV (reference sequence). The CDR3 here is CASSSPTGTGNTDTQYF. The CDR3 DNA reads as TGTGCCAGCAGTAGCCCAACCGGGACAGGGAACACAGATACGCAGTATTTT.

This chain uses TRBV7-8 with TRBJ2-3; 12 nucleotides match TRBD2. V dropped 3 bases and J dropped 8; count of bases not matched to a gene: 6. Germline V gene lookup returns CDR1 SGHVS and CDR2 FQNEAQ. The CDR3 runs to 15 residues. As DNA, the CDR3 is TGTGCCAGCAGCTTGCTCCTGACTAGCGGGGGTACGCAGTATTTT. This codes for CASSLLLTSGGTQYF.

The chain couples TRBV10-2 to TRBJ2-7, with D possibly being TRBD2 (5 bases). V gave up 1 base and J gave up 3 bases, with 10 bases separating them. This CDR3 comprises 14 residues. Germline V gene data show CDR1 as WSHSY and CDR2 as SAAADI. The CDR3 reads CASSEWSSNYEQYF. The DNA of the CDR3 is TGCGCCAGCAGTGAGTGGTCTAGCAACTACGAGCAGTACTTC.

V usage is TRBV5-1 and J usage is TRBJ1-2; 7 bases map to TRBD1. J was trimmed by 7 bases and V by 7 bases; bases with no gene match: 13. The CDR3 loop spans 14 amino acids. Per the germline V gene, CDR1 is SGHRS and CDR2 is YFSETQ. The CDR3 spells CASSAGTDHSGYTF. The CDR3 coding sequence is TGCGCCAGCTCGGCGGGGACAGATCATTCTGGCTACACCTTC.

The chain has TRBV30 and TRBJ1-2, with 12 positions matching TRBD1. The CDR3 loop spans 15 amino acids. With V trimmed by 3 bases and J by 8 bases, 10 bases remained unmatched. Germline V gene sequence: CDR1 GTSNPN, CDR2 SVGIG (reference sequence). Here the CDR3 reads CAWSAGTGGAGGYTF. The CDR3 DNA reads as TGTGCCTGGAGCGCCGGGACAGGGGGCGCGGGAGGCTACACCTTC.

The chain employs TRBV7-9 and TRBJ2-4; tentative D call: TRBD1 (5 bases). Germline CDR1 and CDR2: SEHNR and FQNEAQ (reference sequence). Trimming removed 3 bases at V and 3 bases at J, with 12 bases between. CDR3 length: 15 amino acids. For the CDR3, the DNA is TGTGCCAGCAGCTTTATAGGGGAAGACAAAAACATTCAGTACTTC. This encodes CASSFIGEDKNIQYF.

CDR3 coding DNA: TGTGCCAGCAGCGTCCAGGGACAGGAGCTTTATGGCTACACCTTC. It codes for CASSVQGQELYGYTF. V usage is TRBV5-6 and J usage is TRBJ1-2; TRBD1 matches at 8 bases. CDR3 length: 15 amino acids. J lost 5 bases, V lost 4 bases, and 10 bases had no gene match. In germline, CDR1 is SGHDT, CDR2 YYEEEE.

The chain employs TRBV5-5 and TRBJ2-3; 7 bases line up with TRBD2. V lost 7 bases, J lost 6 bases, and 11 bases stayed unmatched. The germline gives CDR1 SGHKS, CDR2 YYEKEE (reference sequence). CDR3 length: 14 amino acids. The DNA for the CDR3 is TGTGCCAGCTCGCCACCGGGGGGTGCGGATACGCAGTATTTT. Translated: CASSPPGGADTQYF.

The rearrangement joins TRBV29-1 to TRBJ1-2; 10 bases agree with TRBD1. With 3 bases clipped from V and 6 bases from J, the junction kept 7 bases outside the gene matches. Germline V gene lookup returns CDR1 SQVTM and CDR2 ANQGSEA. The CDR3 totals 14 residues. CDR3 sequence reads: CSVERGGTGDGYTF. As DNA, the CDR3 is TGCAGCGTTGAGCGAGGCGGGACAGGGGATGGCTACACCTTC.

V usage is TRBV27 and J usage is TRBJ2-1; 11 nucleotides line up with TRBD2. The CDR3 has 15 amino acids. Germline CDR1 is MNHEY and CDR2 is SMNVEV (reference sequence). V dropped 4 bases and J dropped 5; count of bases not matched to a gene: 4. The CDR3 DNA reads TGTGCCAGCAGTTCGGGACTAGCGGATCACAATGAGCAGTTCTTC. Translating gives CASSSGLADHNEQFF.

The chain couples TRBV18 to TRBJ2-3, with D hard to call. V was clipped by 1 base and J by 2 bases, with 4 bases between them. The CDR3 length is 13 residues. The germline gives CDR1 KGHSH, CDR2 LQKENI. In DNA form, the CDR3 reads TGTGCCAGCTCACCACTCTCCACAGATACGCAGTATTTT. Amino acid sequence: CASSPLSTDTQYF. Combining the CDR3 with reference TRBV18 and TRBJ2-3 gives the whole variable domain NAGVMQNPRHLVRRRGQEARLRCSPMKGHSHVYWYRQLPEEGLKFMVYLQKENIIDESGMPKERFSAEFPKEGPSILRIQQVVRGDSAAYFCASSPLSTDTQYFGPGTRLTVL.

On this clone: The germline gene is not matched at one end of the junction; a read error may be the cause. Other nucleotide sequences in the sample specify the same CDR3. The chain carries TRBV5-5 and TRBJ1-6; D is possibly TRBD1 (6 bases). Germline V gene lookup returns CDR1 SGHKS and CDR2 YYEKEE (reference sequence). This CDR3 region has 16 residues. CDR3 loop: CASSSQGSSYNSPLHF. CDR3 coding DNA: TGTGCCAGCAGCTCCCAGGGGAGCTCCTATAATTCCCCCCTCCACTTT.

The rearrangement joins TRBV19 to TRBJ1-1, with a tentative D call TRBD1 (5 bases). V dropped 4 bases and J dropped 1 base, with 13 bases sitting between them. The CDR3 consists of 15 residues. CDR1 and CDR2 from the germline V gene are LNHDA and SQIVND (reference sequence). The CDR3 nucleotides are TGTGCCAGTAGTAAGTCCGGGGGGTCGAACACTGAAGCTTTCTTT. Its translation: CASSKSGGSNTEAFF.

The chain couples TRBV5-1 to TRBJ1-1; D unresolved. CDR1 and CDR2 from the germline V gene are SGHRS and YFSETQ. The CDR3 totals 14 residues. The V and J ends lost 3 bases and 0 bases respectively, with 9 bases between them. The CDR3 loop is CASSSQSLNTEAFF. The DNA of the CDR3 is TGCGCCAGCAGCTCACAGAGTTTGAACACTGAAGCTTTCTTT.

This chain's CDR3 is CASSPNPGQDISYEQYF. Written as DNA, the CDR3 is TGTGCCAGCAGCCCGAACCCGGGACAGGATATATCCTACGAGCAGTACTTC. The rearrangement links TRBV4-2 to TRBJ2-7; 8 nucleotides agree with TRBD1. Unmatched junction bases numbered 12, after V lost 4 bases and J lost 1 base. CDR1 is LGHNA and CDR2 is YNFKEQ in the germline V gene. This CDR3 has 17 residues.

V and J are TRBV9 and TRBJ1-1, with D uncertain. The CDR3 is made up of 14 amino acids. V was cut by 0 bases and J by 4 bases, with 10 bases left in between. Germline V gives CDR1 SGDLS, CDR2 YYNGEE. Here the CDR3 DNA reads TGTGCCAGCAGCGTAGGAGAGGCGTCCACTGAAGCTTTCTTT. It translates to CASSVGEASTEAFF.

This sequence joins TRBV7-2 and TRBJ1-2; tentatively, D is TRBD1 (5 bases). The CDR3 is made up of 15 amino acids. In germline, CDR1 is SGHTA, CDR2 FQGNSA. Trimming took 5 bases from V and 4 from J, leaving 17 bases between them. CDR3 DNA: TGTGCCAGCAGCCCACCTCTGGGGGGGAGCTATGGCTACACCTTC. This encodes CASSPPLGGSYGYTF. Full variable domain (outside the CDR3, taken from reference TRBV7-2 and TRBJ1-2): GAGVSQSPSNKVTEKGKDVELRCDPISGHTALYWYRQSLGQGLEFLIYFQGNSAPDKSGLPSDRFSAERTGGSVSTLTIQRTQQEDSAVYLCASSPPLGGSYGYTFGSGTRLTVV.

V is TRBV10-3 and J is TRBJ2-2, with 10 bases fitting TRBD1. Germline CDR1 and CDR2: ENHRY and SYGVKD. This CDR3 comprises 17 residues. V dropped 8 bases and J dropped 6; count of bases not matched to a gene: 15. The CDR3 DNA sequence: TGTGCCATCTCACAGACAGGGGGCGCTCGGGCAGCCGGGGAGCTGTTTTTT. Protein product: CAISQTGGARAAGELFF.